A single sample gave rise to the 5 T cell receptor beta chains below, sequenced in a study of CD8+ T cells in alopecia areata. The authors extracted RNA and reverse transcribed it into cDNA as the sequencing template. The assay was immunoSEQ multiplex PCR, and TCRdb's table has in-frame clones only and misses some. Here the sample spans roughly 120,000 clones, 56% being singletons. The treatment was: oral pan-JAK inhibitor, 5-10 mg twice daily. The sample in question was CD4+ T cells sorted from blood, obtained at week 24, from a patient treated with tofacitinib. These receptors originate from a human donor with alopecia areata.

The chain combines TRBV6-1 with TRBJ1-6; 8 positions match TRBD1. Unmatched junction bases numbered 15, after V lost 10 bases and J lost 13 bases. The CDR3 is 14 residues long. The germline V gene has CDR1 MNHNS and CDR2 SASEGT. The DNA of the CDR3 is TGTGCCACTCGGGCCGAGCCAAGACAGGGGCCCCTCCACTTT. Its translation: CATRAEPRQGPLHF.

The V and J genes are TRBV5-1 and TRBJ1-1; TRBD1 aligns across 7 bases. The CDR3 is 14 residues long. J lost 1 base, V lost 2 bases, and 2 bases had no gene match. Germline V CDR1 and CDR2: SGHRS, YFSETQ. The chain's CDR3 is CASSFRTGNTEAFF. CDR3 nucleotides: TGCGCCAGCAGCTTTAGGACAGGGAACACTGAAGCTTTCTTT.

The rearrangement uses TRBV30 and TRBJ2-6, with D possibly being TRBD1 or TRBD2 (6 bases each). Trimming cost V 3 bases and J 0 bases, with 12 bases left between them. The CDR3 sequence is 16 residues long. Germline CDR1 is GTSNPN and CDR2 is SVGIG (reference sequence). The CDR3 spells CAWSSGAYSGANVLTF. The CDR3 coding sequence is TGTGCCTGGAGCTCGGGGGCCTACTCTGGGGCCAACGTCCTGACTTTC. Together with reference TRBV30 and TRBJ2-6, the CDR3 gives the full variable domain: SQTIHQWPATLVQPVGSPLSLECTVEGTSNPNLYWYRQAAGRGLQLLFYSVGIGQISSEVPQNLSASRPQDRQFILSSKKLLLSDSGFYLCAWSSGAYSGANVLTFGAGSRLTVL.

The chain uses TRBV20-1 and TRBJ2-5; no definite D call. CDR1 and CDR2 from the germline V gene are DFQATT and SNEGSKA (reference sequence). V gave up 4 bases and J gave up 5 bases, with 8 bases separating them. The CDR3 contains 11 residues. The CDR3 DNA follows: TGCAGTGCTACTAGGGCGGAGACCCAGTACTTC. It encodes CSATRAETQYF.

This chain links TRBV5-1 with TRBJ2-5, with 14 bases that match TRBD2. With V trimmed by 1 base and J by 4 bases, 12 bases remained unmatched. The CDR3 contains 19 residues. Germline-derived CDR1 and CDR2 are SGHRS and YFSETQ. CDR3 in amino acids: CASSLFGSRTSGGSETQYF. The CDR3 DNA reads TGCGCCAGCAGCTTGTTCGGATCCCGGACTAGCGGGGGGTCAGAGACCCAGTACTTC.